A selection of T cell receptor beta chains follows, all from one sample in a study of blood T cell repertoires in COVID-19. Assay used: immunoSEQ multiplex PCR; TCRdb lists only in-frame clones, some missing. The sample shows about 160,000 clones, roughly 86% of them seen only once. The sequencing sample was made of peripheral blood. All receptors derive from a man aged 55 to 69 with COVID-19, enrolled during active disease. Each CDR3 is given with its conserved first and last residue. The order of the fields is V gene, J gene, clone size, D gene, CDR3 protein, CDR3 DNA. D genes are given only for firm matches. Some rows mark clone size as missing; the rest say once, few, many or name a class of expanded clone.

v_call: TRBV6-5; j_call: TRBJ2-3; clone_size: .; d_call: .; cdr3_aa: CASLRDFTDTQYF; cdr3_nt: TGTGCCAGCCTCCGTGACTTCACAGATACGCAGTATTTT
v_call: TRBV27; j_call: TRBJ2-7; clone_size: .; d_call: TRBD1; cdr3_aa: CASSRDSKYEQYF; cdr3_nt: TGTGCCAGCAGTCGGGACAGTAAGTACGAGCAGTACTTC
v_call: TRBV28; j_call: TRBJ1-5; clone_size: .; d_call: TRBD1; cdr3_aa: CASGTRDRGLYQPQHF; cdr3_nt: TGTGCCAGCGGCACACGGGACAGGGGGCTTTATCAGCCCCAGCATTTT
v_call: TRBV6-4; j_call: TRBJ2-3; clone_size: .; d_call: TRBD2; cdr3_aa: CASSMGLAGTDTQYF; cdr3_nt: TGTGCCAGCAGCATGGGACTAGCGGGAACAGATACGCAGTATTTT
v_call: TRBV27; j_call: TRBJ2-7; clone_size: .; d_call: TRBD2; cdr3_aa: CASSNQGLASYEQYF; cdr3_nt: TGTGCCAGCAGCAACCAGGGACTAGCAAGTTACGAGCAGTACTTC
v_call: TRBV18; j_call: TRBJ1-2; clone_size: .; d_call: TRBD1; cdr3_aa: CASSPLDRGANYGYTF; cdr3_nt: TGTGCCAGCTCACCCCTGGACAGGGGAGCTAACTATGGCTACACCTTC
v_call: TRBV5-1; j_call: TRBJ1-2; clone_size: .; d_call: .; cdr3_aa: CASSLGASFYGYTF; cdr3_nt: TGCGCCAGCAGCTTGGGGGCATCATTCTATGGCTACACCTTC
v_call: TRBV6-5; j_call: TRBJ2-7; clone_size: once; d_call: TRBD1; cdr3_aa: CASRGQRYEQYF; cdr3_nt: TGTGCCAGCAGGGGACAGCGTTACGAGCAGTACTTC
v_call: TRBV15; j_call: TRBJ1-1; clone_size: .; d_call: .; cdr3_aa: CATSSPLRGNTEAFF; cdr3_nt: TGTGCCACCAGCAGCCCCCTTAGGGGGAACACTGAAGCTTTCTTT
v_call: TRBV12-3/TRBV12-4; j_call: TRBJ1-2; clone_size: .; d_call: .; cdr3_aa: CASSYGTIGDYTF; cdr3_nt: TGTGCCAGCAGCTACGGAACAATAGGGGACTACACCTTC
v_call: TRBV30; j_call: TRBJ2-7; clone_size: .; d_call: .; cdr3_aa: CAWSKGIYEQYF; cdr3_nt: TGTGCCTGGAGCAAGGGGATCTACGAGCAGTACTTC
v_call: TRBV7-2; j_call: TRBJ1-6; clone_size: .; d_call: .; cdr3_aa: CASSLDGYSPLHF; cdr3_nt: TGTGCCAGCAGCTTAGACGGTTATTCACCCCTCCACTTT
v_call: TRBV29-1; j_call: TRBJ1-1; clone_size: few; d_call: TRBD1; cdr3_aa: CSVTGGPGLGTEAFF; cdr3_nt: TGCAGCGTGACAGGGGGCCCGGGTTTAGGCACTGAAGCTTTCTTT
v_call: TRBV19; j_call: TRBJ1-4; clone_size: .; d_call: TRBD1; cdr3_aa: CASSIEPDRGLANEKLFF; cdr3_nt: TGTGCCAGTAGTATAGAACCGGACAGGGGGCTCGCTAATGAAAAACTGTTTTTT
v_call: TRBV18; j_call: TRBJ2-7; clone_size: .; d_call: TRBD1; cdr3_aa: CASSGRQGPYEQYF; cdr3_nt: TGTGCCAGCTCCGGACGACAGGGGCCCTACGAGCAGTACTTC
v_call: TRBV2; j_call: TRBJ1-2; clone_size: few; d_call: .; cdr3_aa: CASLDPPGNYGYTF; cdr3_nt: TGTGCCAGCCTCGACCCGCCAGGAAACTATGGCTACACCTTC
v_call: TRBV7-2; j_call: TRBJ2-3; clone_size: .; d_call: TRBD2; cdr3_aa: CASSFLAGGGTDTQYF; cdr3_nt: TGTGCCAGCAGCTTTCTAGCGGGGGGAGGCACAGATACGCAGTATTTT
v_call: TRBV19; j_call: TRBJ2-4; clone_size: .; d_call: .; cdr3_aa: CASSSRLEGDIQYF; cdr3_nt: TGTGCCAGTAGTAGTCGACTCGAGGGGGACATTCAGTACTTC
v_call: TRBV7-9; j_call: TRBJ2-7; clone_size: .; d_call: .; cdr3_aa: CASSLEVGGEQYF; cdr3_nt: TGTGCCAGCAGCTTAGAAGTGGGGGGCGAGCAGTACTTC
v_call: TRBV6-5; j_call: TRBJ2-7; clone_size: .; d_call: TRBD1; cdr3_aa: CASSYSGQGTYEQYF; cdr3_nt: TGTGCCAGCAGTTACTCCGGACAGGGTACCTACGAGCAGTACTTC
v_call: TRBV24-1; j_call: TRBJ2-6; clone_size: .; d_call: .; cdr3_aa: CAIIPRAGANVLTF; cdr3_nt: TGTGCCATCATTCCAAGAGCTGGGGCCAACGTCCTGACTTTC
v_call: TRBV5-4; j_call: TRBJ1-1; clone_size: .; d_call: TRBD1; cdr3_aa: CASSFDRGNTEAFF; cdr3_nt: TGTGCCAGCAGCTTTGACAGGGGGAACACTGAAGCTTTCTTT
v_call: TRBV5-1; j_call: TRBJ2-2; clone_size: .; d_call: .; cdr3_aa: CASGQGLNTGELFF; cdr3_nt: TGCGCCAGTGGGCAGGGGCTAAACACCGGGGAGCTGTTTTTT
v_call: TRBV19; j_call: TRBJ1-2; clone_size: .; d_call: .; cdr3_aa: CASSSAGTTGDYGYTF; cdr3_nt: TGTGCCAGTAGTAGTGCCGGGACAACGGGCGACTATGGCTACACCTTC